The 5 T cell receptor beta chains below were found in one sample sequenced in a study of blood T cell repertoires in COVID-19. Libraries were prepared by immunoSEQ multiplex PCR; TCRdb keeps only in-frame clonotypes and omits some of them. The repertoire holds 180,000 or so clones, with roughly four fifths as singletons. Sequences were obtained from PBMCs or T cells enriched from blood (not recorded which). The receptors stem from a man aged 45-65 years who had recovered from COVID-19.

This rearrangement joins TRBV5-1 to TRBJ1-6; maybe TRBD1 (5 bases). This CDR3 has 15 amino acids. Trimming removed 4 bases from V and 10 bases from J, with 18 bases in between. CDR1 is SGHRS, CDR2 YFSETQ, per germline. The CDR3 protein is CASSLSRVVGSPLHF. CDR3 DNA sequence: TGCGCCAGCAGCCTTTCCAGGGTCGTCGGGTCACCCCTCCACTTT. The full variable domain, with the rest looked up from reference TRBV5-1 and TRBJ1-6, is KAGVTQTPRYLIKTRGQQVTLSCSPISGHRSVSWYQQTPGQGLQFLFEYFSETQRNKGNFPGRFSGRQFSNSRSEMNVSTLELGDSALYLCASSLSRVVGSPLHFGNGTRLTVT.

The genes are TRBV5-6 and TRBJ2-7; a possible D gene is TRBD1 (5 bases). V dropped 0 bases and J dropped 11 bases, with 18 bases sitting between them. The germline gives CDR1 SGHDT, CDR2 YYEEEE. The CDR3 consists of 14 residues. The CDR3 loop is CASSLARGAYLEYF. CDR3 bases: TGTGCCAGCAGCTTGGCCCGTGGGGCCTACCTTGAGTACTTC.

The chain joins TRBV7-6 to TRBJ1-5, with D possibly being TRBD1 (5 bases). Germline assignment: CDR1 SGHVS and CDR2 FNYEAQ. The CDR3 sequence is 15 residues long. V was pared by 0 bases and J by 2 bases, with 8 bases between. This CDR3 is CASSLAQGGNQPQHF. CDR3 bases: TGTGCCAGCAGCTTAGCGCAGGGTGGCAATCAGCCCCAGCATTTT.

The chain recombines TRBV10-3 with TRBJ2-7; D is unclear. Trimming removed 4 bases at V and 2 bases at J, with 12 bases between. The CDR3 length is 14 residues. CDR1 ENHRY and CDR2 SYGVKD come from the germline V gene. The CDR3 DNA is TGTGCCATCAGTGGTGGGTTCGGAGCCTACGAGCAGTACTTC. Translation: CAISGGFGAYEQYF.

CDR3: CASSNTGGGFGNQPQHF. CDR3 DNA sequence: TGTGCCAGCTCAAACACAGGGGGCGGTTTTGGCAATCAGCCCCAGCATTTT. The rearrangement uses TRBV18 and TRBJ1-5; 9 positions agree with TRBD1. CDR3 length: 17 amino acids. Unmatched junction bases numbered 10, after V lost 5 bases and J lost 2 bases. Germline V gene sequence: CDR1 KGHSH, CDR2 LQKENI.